Listed here is a single T cell receptor beta chain. The antigen is unknown. This sample's RNA came from whole unsorted tissue. Donors were chemotherapy-naive, newly diagnosed lung cancer surgical patients in China, August–November 2014. The data belong to a study of tumor and adjacent non-tumor tissue in lung cancer. General study findings and limits: Significantly higher TCR diversity was found in tumor than normal lung.

Three rounds of nested PCR, following a modified ARM-PCR protocol, produced the TCRbeta library. TCRdb re-called the multiplex PCR reads through MiXCR, storing one row per CDR3 protein. The data show under 150,000 distinct CDR3 sequences, with roughly 70% seen just once and 15% to 20% held by the top ten. The CDR3 has 14 residues. V lost 3 bases, J lost 3 bases, and 15 bases lay in between. From germline, CDR1 is DFQATT and CDR2 SNEGSKA (reference sequence). The chain couples TRBV20-1 to TRBJ2-7; possibly TRBD2 for D (5 bases). The sequence was obtained from a man in his 60s with small cell lung cancer. Material for sequencing was lung tumor tissue. This chain's CDR3 is CSARDWDEVYEQYF. In DNA form, the CDR3 reads TGCAGTGCTAGGGACTGGGATGAGGTCTACGAGCAGTACTTC.